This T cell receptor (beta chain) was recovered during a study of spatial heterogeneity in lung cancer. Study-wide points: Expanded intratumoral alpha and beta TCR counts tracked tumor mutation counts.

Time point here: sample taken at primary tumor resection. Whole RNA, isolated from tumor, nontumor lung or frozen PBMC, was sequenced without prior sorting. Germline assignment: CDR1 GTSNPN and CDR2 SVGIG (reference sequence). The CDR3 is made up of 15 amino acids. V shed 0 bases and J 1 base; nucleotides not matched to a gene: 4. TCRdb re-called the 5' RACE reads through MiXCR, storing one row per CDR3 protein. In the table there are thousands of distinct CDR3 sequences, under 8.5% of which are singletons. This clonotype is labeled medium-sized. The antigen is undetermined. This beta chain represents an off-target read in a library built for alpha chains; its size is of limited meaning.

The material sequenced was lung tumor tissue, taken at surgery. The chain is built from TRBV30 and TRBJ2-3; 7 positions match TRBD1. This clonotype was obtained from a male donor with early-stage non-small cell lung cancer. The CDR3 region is CAWSVLGTGTDTQYF. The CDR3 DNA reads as TGTGCCTGGAGTGTACTGGGGACAGGCACAGATACGCAGTATTTT.